The rows below give T cell receptor beta chains drawn from one sample of a study of response to subunit inactivated influenza vaccine. TCRdb independently ran MiXCR on the RT-PCR reads; one entry per CDR3 protein. The table shows about 190,000 distinct CDR3 sequences, with around 14% occurring only once. Sample: CD8+ T cells sorted from PBMCs, taken less than 6 days after vaccination. The receptors come from a man between 50 and 59 years old who received an inactivated influenza vaccine. The CDR3 runs from the conserved cysteine through the conserved F or W.

TRBV7-8	TRBJ2-5	CASSLAYSYQETQYF
TRBV7-3	TRBJ2-3	CASSWGLDTDTQYF
TRBV28	TRBJ2-1	CASSLVSDPVYNEQFF
TRBV20-1	TRBJ2-1	CSARPTTHNEQFF
TRBV2	TRBJ2-7	CASSVRVEEQYF
TRBV5-6	TRBJ1-2	CASSLASGGGSSYTYGYTF
TRBV12-3/TRBV12-4	TRBJ1-1	CASSTSGTGRNTEAFF
TRBV7-8	TRBJ2-7	CASSLEGSNEQYF
TRBV6-2/TRBV6-3	TRBJ2-4	CASSYGGRETNIQYF
TRBV29-1	TRBJ2-1	CSVGVAAHNEQFF